This entry features one T cell receptor beta chain sequence. Repertoires were generated with immunoSEQ multiplex PCR, while TCRdb's copy carries only in-frame clones and drops some. The table has approximately 94,000 clones, around nine tenths seen once. This record comes from a study of PD-L1 blockade in urothelial cancer. The germline gives CDR1 SNHLY, CDR2 FYNNEI. This CDR3 has 12 amino acids. The ends were cut back, 5 bases at V and 9 bases at J, with 13 bases in the middle. Time point in this sample: pretreatment peripheral blood. V gene TRBV2 combines with J gene TRBJ2-5; D is perhaps TRBD2 (7 bases). The TCR originated in a man aged 60 to 69 with urothelial cancer. Specimen: PBMCs, collected around atezolizumab (anti-PD-L1) treatment. The CDR3 DNA sequence: TGTGCCAGCAGTCCCCGGGGGGCAGCCCAGTACTTC. This sequence encodes CASSPRGAAQYF.